Reported below is one T cell receptor beta chain. This sample was taken from a study of technical replicates of blood from several donors. The CDR3 consists of 14 residues. J lost 7 bases, V lost 5 bases, and 7 bases had no gene match. Germline assignment: CDR1 MNHEY and CDR2 SVGAGI. Data came from immunoSEQ multiplex PCR; TCRdb stores just in-frame clones and leaves some out. Here the sample spans around 100,000 clones, approximately 95% being singletons. The sequencing sample was made of T cells isolated from PBMCs. The gene calls are TRBV6-5 and TRBJ1-4; 7 bases agree with TRBD1. The clonotype comes from a human donor in good health. The CDR3 loop is CASSPQGRSEKLFF. The CDR3, as DNA: TGTGCCAGCAGTCCACAGGGGCGCAGTGAAAAACTGTTTTTT.